One and the same sample provided the 11 T cell receptor beta chains below, sequenced in a study of blood T cell repertoires in COVID-19. The assay was immunoSEQ multiplex PCR, and TCRdb's table has in-frame clones only and misses some. The table has about 200,000 clones, 86% seen once; the top ten hold about 10%. What was sequenced was peripheral blood. These receptors all stem from a woman between 50 and 59 years old with COVID-19, enrolled during active disease.

The rearrangement joins TRBV4-1 to TRBJ1-5; no definite D call. Trimming cost V 1 base and J 7 bases, with 17 bases left between them. Germline V lookup: CDR1 MGHRA, CDR2 YSYEKL. The length of the CDR3 is 16 residues. The CDR3 reads CASSQATALPGQPQHF. Here the CDR3 DNA reads TGCGCCAGCAGCCAAGCAACCGCCCTCCCGGGGCAGCCCCAGCATTTT.

The J gene is TRBJ2-1, the V gene TRBV9, with a possible D match to TRBD1 (6 bases). The CDR3 contains 13 residues. Germline loops: CDR1 SGDLS, CDR2 YYNGEE. V lost 3 bases, J lost 3 bases, and 7 bases lay in between. CDR3 in amino acids: CASSEDSYNEQFF. CDR3 DNA sequence: TGTGCCAGCAGCGAGGACAGCTACAATGAGCAGTTCTTC.

This rearrangement joins TRBV5-1 to TRBJ1-1; a possible D gene is TRBD1 (5 bases). The CDR3 covers 12 residues. Trimming pared 0 bases from V and 7 bases from J, leaving 7 bases between. Germline V gene sequence: CDR1 SGHRS, CDR2 YFSETQ. CDR3 coding DNA: TGCGCCAGCAGCTTGGTAAGGGGTGAAGCTTTCTTT. Translated, it gives CASSLVRGEAFF. Looking up the rest from reference TRBV5-1 and TRBJ1-1 gives the full variable domain: KAGVTQTPRYLIKTRGQQVTLSCSPISGHRSVSWYQQTPGQGLQFLFEYFSETQRNKGNFPGRFSGRQFSNSRSEMNVSTLELGDSALYLCASSLVRGEAFFGQGTRLTVV.

The chain is built from TRBV6-5 and TRBJ1-5; TRBD1 aligns across 11 bases. V gave up 6 bases and J gave up 6 bases; unmatched junction bases: 7. The germline V gene encodes CDR1 MNHEY and CDR2 SVGAGI. This CDR3 is built from 15 residues. The DNA of the CDR3 is TGTGCCAGCAGCCGAGGGACAGGGGGGCTTCAGCCCCAGCATTTT. Encoded protein: CASSRGTGGLQPQHF.

The chain uses TRBV3-1 (or the pseudogene TRBV3-2) and TRBJ1-3, with a possible D match to TRBD1 (5 bases). The CDR3 is 17 residues long. Germline CDR1 and CDR2: LGHDT and YNNKEL (reference sequence). V gave up 2 bases and J gave up 4 bases, with 18 bases separating them. The CDR3 DNA is TGTGCCAGCAGCCAAAGGTACGGGGGTCAGATCGGAAACACCATATATTTT. Its translation is CASSQRYGGQIGNTIYF.

CDR3 in DNA: TGCGCCAGCAGCCCGGGCCTGACAGGGCTGGGGTACGAGCAGTACTTC. Protein product: CASSPGLTGLGYEQYF. V and J are TRBV5-1 and TRBJ2-7; 7 bases map to TRBD1. The CDR3 runs 16 residues. The J segment lost 4 bases and the V segment lost 4 bases, leaving 14 bases of the junction unmatched. CDR1 is SGHRS, CDR2 YFSETQ, per germline.

This clone was recorded a few times. The rearrangement joins TRBV6-6 to TRBJ2-6; 14 nucleotides line up with TRBD2. The CDR3 extends over 22 amino acids. J lost 1 base, V lost 5 bases, and 16 bases had no gene match. Germline V gene data show CDR1 as MNHNY and CDR2 as SVGAGI (reference sequence). The CDR3 DNA sequence: TGTGCCAGCAGTCCGGGACTAGCGGGGGCCCCCGGCCGTACTTCTGGGGCCAACGTCCTGACTTTC. Its protein is CASSPGLAGAPGRTSGANVLTF.

This chain links TRBV23-1 with TRBJ1-5; no definite D call. TRBV23-1 is an open reading frame, and its role is uncertain. The V end was cut by 4 bases, the J end by 6 bases, with 13 bases between. The CDR3 sequence is 14 residues long. CDR3 amino acids: CASSPPTLAQPQHF. The DNA of the CDR3 is TGCGCCAGCAGTCCACCAACGCTAGCTCAGCCCCAGCATTTT.

The CDR3 coding sequence is TGCGCCAGCAGTCACCCTTCCCCGGGACTTGAGCTCTTCAATGAGCAGTTCTTC. Protein: CASSHPSPGLELFNEQFF. V usage is TRBV23-1 and J usage is TRBJ2-1; tentatively, D is TRBD2 (6 bases). TRBV23-1 is classed as an ORF, of uncertain function. The CDR3 totals 18 residues. V lost 3 bases to trimming and J lost 6 bases, with 24 bases between them.

The chain has TRBV6-5 and TRBJ1-4; possibly TRBD1 for D (5 bases). The CDR3 loop spans 15 amino acids. Per germline, CDR1 MNHEY and CDR2 SVGAGI. Trimming left V 0 bases short and J 1 base short, with 6 bases between. The CDR3, as DNA: TGTGCCAGCAGTTACTCGGGGCAAACTAATGAAAAACTGTTTTTT. This sequence encodes CASSYSGQTNEKLFF.

J is TRBJ1-2 and V is TRBV4-3, with a possible D match to TRBD1 (5 bases). The germline V gene has CDR1 LGHNA and CDR2 YSLEER. This CDR3 is built from 15 residues. V lost 1 base and J lost 10, with 19 bases in between. In nucleotides, the CDR3 is TGCGCCAGCAGCCAAGGGGCCCGGGGGGATGACGCCTACACCTTC. Translated, it gives CASSQGARGDDAYTF.